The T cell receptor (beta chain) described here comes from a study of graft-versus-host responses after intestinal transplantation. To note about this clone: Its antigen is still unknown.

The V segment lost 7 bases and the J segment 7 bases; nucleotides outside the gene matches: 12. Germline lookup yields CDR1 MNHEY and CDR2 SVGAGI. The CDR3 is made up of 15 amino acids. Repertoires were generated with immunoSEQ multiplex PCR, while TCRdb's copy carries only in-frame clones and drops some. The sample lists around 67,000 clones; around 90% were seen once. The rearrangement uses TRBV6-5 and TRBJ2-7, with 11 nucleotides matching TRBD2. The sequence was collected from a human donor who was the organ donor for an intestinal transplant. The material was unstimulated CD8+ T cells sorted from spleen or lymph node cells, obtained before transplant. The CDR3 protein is CASKSLAGGIDEQYV. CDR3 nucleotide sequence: TGTGCCAGCAAATCCTTAGCGGGGGGGATTGATGAGCAGTACGTC.